Below, 14 T cell receptor beta chains from the same sample are listed, as sequenced in a study of technical replicates of blood from several donors. Some clones are missing from TCRdb's copy, which holds only in-frame ones; the method was immunoSEQ multiplex PCR. The repertoire consists of 65,000 to 80,000 clones, with around 97% occurring once and the leading ten covering approximately 0.25%. Material: T cells isolated from PBMCs. Receptors were obtained from a human donor in good health.

V usage is TRBV6-1 and J usage is TRBJ2-7, with TRBD2 matching 8 bases. Germline values: CDR1 MNHNS, CDR2 SASEGT. After removal of 0 bases from V and 12 bases from J, the junction contained 7 bases not matched to a gene. The CDR3 spans 13 residues. The CDR3 loop reads CASSEALAGGRYF. The CDR3 DNA reads TGTGCCAGCAGTGAAGCTCTAGCGGGCGGTAGGTACTTC.

The chain uses TRBV7-2 and TRBJ1-1; D ambiguous. With 1 base removed from V and 2 bases from J, the gap between germline ends came to 8 bases. The CDR3 totals 14 residues. From germline, CDR1 is SGHTA and CDR2 FQGNSA. The CDR3 spells CASSLGGGNTEAFF. DNA for the CDR3: TGTGCCAGCAGCTTAGGTGGCGGTAACACTGAAGCTTTCTTT.

This rearrangement joins TRBV9 to TRBJ1-1, with D perhaps TRBD1 (6 bases). The V end lost 4 bases, the J end lost 1 base, and 8 bases lay between the germline ends. The CDR3 is 13 residues long. Germline V lookup: CDR1 SGDLS, CDR2 YYNGEE. CDR3 region: CASSQGSNTEAFF. CDR3 coding DNA: TGTGCCAGCAGCCAGGGGTCGAACACTGAAGCTTTCTTT.

This clone was seen once. The junction and the germline gene differ at one end; a read error may be behind it. The CDR3 here is CASSQDYHEQFF. Written as DNA, the CDR3 is TGTGCCAGCAGCCAAGACTACCATGAGCAGTTCTTC. V and J are TRBV6-5 and TRBJ2-1, with D perhaps TRBD2 (5 bases). The CDR3 has 12 amino acids. Germline CDR1 reads MNHEY; CDR2 reads SVGAGI.

CDR3 in DNA: TGTGCCAGCAGCTTAGAAAGGGGAGGGGACTTCAATCAGCCCCAGCATTTT. Translated, it gives CASSLERGGDFNQPQHF. The J gene is TRBJ1-5, the V gene TRBV11-2; D is possibly TRBD1 (5 bases). The germline gives CDR1 SGHAT, CDR2 FQNNGV. This CDR3 is built from 17 residues. Trimming cost V 0 bases and J 3 bases, with 15 bases left between them.

This chain uses TRBV7-8 with TRBJ2-3; D might be TRBD1 (6 bases). The CDR3 is 16 amino acids. Trimming stripped 5 bases from V and 7 bases from J, with 22 bases between. Germline CDR1 is SGHVS and CDR2 is FQNEAQ. In DNA, the CDR3 is TGTGCCAGCAGCGCGGAAACAGGGCTCATTCAGTATACGCAGTATTTT. It specifies CASSAETGLIQYTQYF.

This clone was picked up one time. This sequence joins TRBV4-1 and TRBJ2-3; D is uncertain. This CDR3 contains 13 residues. V lost 3 bases, J lost 4 bases, and 8 bases lay in between. Germline CDR1 reads MGHRA; CDR2 reads YSYEKL. The CDR3 nucleotides are TGCGCCAGCAGCCACCGACAATCAGATACGCAGTATTTT. Protein product: CASSHRQSDTQYF.

This sequence joins TRBV7-9 and TRBJ2-1; D may be TRBD2 (6 bases). Germline CDR1 is SEHNR and CDR2 is FQNEAQ (reference sequence). This CDR3 contains 17 residues. The V end was cut by 5 bases, the J end by 0 bases, with 17 bases between. The CDR3 here is CASSPRGRLSSYNEQFF. In nucleotides, the CDR3 is TGTGCCAGCAGCCCCCGGGGGAGGCTTAGCTCCTACAATGAGCAGTTCTTC.

This clone was observed once. V gene TRBV27 combines with J gene TRBJ1-1; the D is unclear. The V end was cut by 4 bases, the J end by 1 base, with 7 bases between. Germline V gene data show CDR1 as MNHEY and CDR2 as SMNVEV (reference sequence). The CDR3 has 13 amino acids. CDR3 DNA: TGTGCCAGCAGTTGGACTGGGAACACTGAAGCTTTCTTT. It translates to CASSWTGNTEAFF.

The chain recombines TRBV7-3 with TRBJ2-5, with 7 bases matching TRBD2. The CDR3 contains 14 residues. The germline V gene has CDR1 SGHTA and CDR2 FQGTGA. V trimming: 0 bases; J trimming: 5 bases; junction bases outside the gene matches: 3. The CDR3 region has the DNA TGTGCCAGCAGCTTAACGCGGGAGAAGGAGACCCAGTACTTC. Residues: CASSLTREKETQYF. Together with reference TRBV7-3 and TRBJ2-5, the CDR3 gives the full variable domain: GAGVSQTPSNKVTEKGKYVELRCDPISGHTALYWYRQSLGQGPEFLIYFQGTGAADDSGLPNDRFFAVRPEGSVSTLKIQRTERGDSAVYLCASSLTREKETQYFGPGTRLLVL.

This clone was observed once. V usage is TRBV6-1 and J usage is TRBJ1-3; TRBD1 aligns across 8 bases. The CDR3 is 15 amino acids. With V trimmed by 6 bases and J by 3 bases, 7 bases remained unmatched. Germline lookup yields CDR1 MNHNS and CDR2 SASEGT. The DNA of the CDR3 is TGTGCCAGCAGCCGACGGGGACAGGATGGAAACACCATATATTTT. It codes for CASSRRGQDGNTIYF.

The chain combines TRBV5-8 with TRBJ1-1; no definite D call. Per the germline V gene, CDR1 is SGHTS and CDR2 is YDEGEE. V was cut by 4 bases and J by 4 bases, with 8 bases left in between. This CDR3 has 12 residues. CDR3 in DNA: TGTGCCAGCAGCCAGGCTGGCACTGAAGCTTTCTTT. Protein sequence: CASSQAGTEAFF.

The chain recombines TRBV2 with TRBJ1-2, with TRBD1 matching over 7 bases. The germline V gene has CDR1 SNHLY and CDR2 FYNNEI. Germline trimming cut 6 bases from V and 4 bases from J; bases unmatched to any gene: 5. The CDR3 is 13 residues long. In nucleotides, the CDR3 is TGTGCCAGCAGGACAGGGTTGGGCTATGGCTACACCTTC. Translation gives CASRTGLGYGYTF.

This chain links TRBV7-2 with TRBJ2-7; 7 bases line up with TRBD1. CDR3 length: 14 amino acids. CDR1 and CDR2 (germline): SGHTA, FQGNSA. V lost 2 bases to trimming and J lost 5 bases; unmatched junction nucleotides: 6. For the CDR3, the DNA is TGTGCCAGCAGCTTATCGGACAGGAACCACGAGCAGTACTTC. Protein sequence: CASSLSDRNHEQYF.